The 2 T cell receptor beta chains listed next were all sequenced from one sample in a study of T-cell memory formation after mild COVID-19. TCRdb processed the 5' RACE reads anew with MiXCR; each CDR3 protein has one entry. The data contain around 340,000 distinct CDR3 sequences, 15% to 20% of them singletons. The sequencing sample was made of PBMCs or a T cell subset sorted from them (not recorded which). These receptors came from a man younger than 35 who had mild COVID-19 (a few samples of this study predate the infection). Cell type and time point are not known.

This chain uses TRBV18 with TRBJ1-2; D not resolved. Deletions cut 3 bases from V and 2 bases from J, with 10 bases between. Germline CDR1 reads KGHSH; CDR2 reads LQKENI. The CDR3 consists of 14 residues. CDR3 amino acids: CASSPQISNYGYTF. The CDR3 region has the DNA TGTGCCAGCTCACCCCAGATCTCCAACTATGGCTACACCTTC.

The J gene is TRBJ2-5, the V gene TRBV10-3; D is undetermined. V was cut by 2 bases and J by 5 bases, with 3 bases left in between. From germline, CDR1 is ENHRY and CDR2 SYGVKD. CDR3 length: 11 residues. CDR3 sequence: CAISEEETQYF. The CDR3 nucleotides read TGTGCCATCAGTGAGGAGGAGACCCAGTACTTC.